Listed here are 2 T cell receptor beta chains from one sample, sequenced in a study of blood T cell repertoires in COVID-19. The table came from immunoSEQ multiplex PCR; TCRdb's copy has only in-frame clones and leaves some out. The table has 380,000 or so clones, roughly nine tenths seen once; the top ten hold roughly 1.2%. Sequenced sample: peripheral blood. All receptors come from a man aged 35 to 55 with acute or convalescent COVID-19.

The rearrangement links TRBV19 to TRBJ2-3; a possible D gene is TRBD2 (7 bases). V lost 3 bases, J lost 4 bases, and 20 bases lay in between. Germline assignment: CDR1 LNHDA and CDR2 SQIVND (reference sequence). The CDR3 contains 17 residues. The DNA for the CDR3 is TGTGCCAGTAGTATGGGGGGGGCCCCGGGGGCCCCAGATACGCAGTATTTT. This gives the protein CASSMGGAPGAPDTQYF.

In DNA, the CDR3 is TGTGCCATCAGTGAGTCGGGAGGGCCGAGGGGGGGAGAGACCCAGTACTTC. Protein sequence: CAISESGGPRGGETQYF. V is TRBV10-3 and J is TRBJ2-5, with D perhaps TRBD2 (7 bases). From germline, CDR1 is ENHRY and CDR2 SYGVKD. CDR3 length: 17 amino acids. The ends were cut back, 0 bases at V and 4 bases at J, with 18 bases in the middle.